This TCR beta chain derives from a study of blood T cell repertoires in COVID-19. Study background: Sample material is recorded as cDNA or gDNA derived from T cells, B-cell-depleted T cells, or PBMCs.

The germline gives CDR1 SGHTA, CDR2 FQGNSA. The CDR3 runs to 16 residues. V lost 1 base and J 4 bases, leaving 14 bases between the germline ends. Under the authors' procedure: Estimates of nucleated cell counts were drawn from the amplification of reference gene primers. Assay used: immunoSEQ multiplex PCR; TCRdb lists only in-frame clones, some missing. V and J calls plus clone size are reproduced from that table; the DNA served to infer D and trimming. The repertoire consists of under 250,000 clones, with about 87% occurring once and the leading ten covering approximately 2.4%. Seattle patients were enrolled while actively infected and followed longitudinally.

Specimen: peripheral blood. This TCR was recovered from a man aged 25-45 years with COVID-19, enrolled during active disease. V and J are TRBV7-2 and TRBJ1-3; tentatively, D is TRBD1 (6 bases). The CDR3 protein is CASSLGDTGTGNTIYF. The CDR3 nucleotides are TGTGCCAGCAGCTTAGGAGACACAGGGACCGGAAACACCATATATTTT.